These 20 T cell receptor beta chains were all obtained from the same sample, sequenced in a study of cytomegalovirus exposure and HLA in healthy donors. The PCR ran on 60 Vbeta and 13 Jbeta primers. Sequenced by immunoSEQ multiplex PCR; TCRdb stores in-frame clones only, minus some. The ten most abundant clones cover 0.75% to 1% of a sample with around 140,000 clones. Sequences were obtained from PBMCs. Receptors were obtained from a male donor in good health and CMV-seronegative.

The chain joins TRBV30 to TRBJ1-1; possible D gene TRBD1, 6 bases. The CDR3 totals 15 residues. Germline CDR1 is GTSNPN and CDR2 is SVGIG (reference sequence). Trimming took off 1 base at V and 0 bases at J, with 12 bases between the two ends. CDR3 nucleotide sequence: TGTGCCTGGAGTGGACAGGAGGCTTTGAACACTGAAGCTTTCTTT. Protein product: CAWSGQEALNTEAFF.

This rearrangement joins TRBV2 to TRBJ2-5; a weak D match, TRBD1 (5 bases). This CDR3 spans 14 amino acids. CDR1 SNHLY and CDR2 FYNNEI come from the germline V gene. V was trimmed by 7 bases and J by 4 bases, leaving 16 bases between them. CDR3 nucleotide sequence: TGTGCCAGCAATTTAGTCCAGCAGGGAGAGACCCAGTACTTC. Translating gives CASNLVQQGETQYF.

V is TRBV11-2 and J is TRBJ2-4; D call uncertain. Germline CDR1 and CDR2: SGHAT and FQNNGV. The CDR3 totals 12 residues. V shed 6 bases and J shed 8 bases, with 11 bases lying between them. The CDR3 reads CASRQNRDIQYF. The CDR3 DNA reads TGTGCCAGCAGACAAAACCGGGACATTCAGTACTTC.

DNA for the CDR3: TGTGCCAGCGCGAGAGGCCGGCGGGTGCAGGACACTGAAGCTTTCTTT. Translating gives CASARGRRVQDTEAFF. The genes are TRBV18 and TRBJ1-1; the D is unclear. Germline assignment: CDR1 KGHSH and CDR2 LQKENI. The CDR3 runs to 16 residues. Trimming stripped 8 bases from V and 3 bases from J, with 22 bases between.

The genes are TRBV29-1 and TRBJ2-2; D possibly corresponds to TRBD1 (7 bases). CDR3 length: 15 residues. Germline V gene data show CDR1 as SQVTM and CDR2 as ANQGSEA. Deletions cut 5 bases from V and 3 bases from J, with 16 bases between. CDR3 nucleotide sequence: TGCAGCGTTCACGCGCTCAGGGGGGACACCGGGGAGCTGTTTTTT. Protein: CSVHALRGDTGELFF.

The chain joins TRBV6-1 to TRBJ1-5, with D possibly being TRBD1 (5 bases). With 4 bases removed from V and 0 bases from J, the gap between germline ends came to 7 bases. The CDR3 is 14 residues long. Germline V CDR1 and CDR2: MNHNS, SASEGT. CDR3 amino acids: CASSATDSNQPQHF. In nucleotides, the CDR3 is TGTGCCAGCAGTGCGACAGATAGCAATCAGCCCCAGCATTTT.

This chain links TRBV6-5 with TRBJ2-1, with TRBD2 as a possible D gene (5 bases). This CDR3 contains 13 residues. Trimming stripped 0 bases from V and 10 bases from J, with 10 bases between. Germline loops: CDR1 MNHEY, CDR2 SVGAGI. In DNA, the CDR3 is TGTGCCAGCAGTTACTCGAGGGTAGGGGAGCAGTTCTTC. Amino acid sequence: CASSYSRVGEQFF.

The CDR3 here is CASSSSAGWETQYF. In nucleotides, the CDR3 is TGTGCCAGCAGCTCATCGGCGGGTTGGGAGACCCAGTACTTC. The chain has TRBV11-2 and TRBJ2-5, with a tentative D call TRBD2 (5 bases). Germline V lookup: CDR1 SGHAT, CDR2 FQNNGV. V was shortened by 4 bases and J by 5 bases, with 14 bases between the two germline ends. The CDR3 extends over 14 amino acids. Full variable domain (outside the CDR3, taken from reference TRBV11-2 and TRBJ2-5): EAGVAQSPRYKIIEKRQSVAFWCNPISGHATLYWYQQILGQGPKLLIQFQNNGVVDDSQLPKDRFSAERLKGVDSTLKIQPAKLEDSAVYLCASSSSAGWETQYFGPGTRLLVL.

The chain combines TRBV28 with TRBJ1-6; 8 bases align to TRBD1. The germline V gene encodes CDR1 MDHEN and CDR2 SYDVKM. The CDR3 runs to 13 residues. V lost 6 bases and J lost 7; bases outside the gene matches: 2. The CDR3 sequence is CASRGQGNSPLHF. In nucleotides, the CDR3 is TGTGCCAGCAGAGGACAGGGAAATTCACCCCTCCACTTT.

This rearrangement joins TRBV2 to TRBJ2-7; TRBD1 might be the D (6 bases). The germline gives CDR1 SNHLY, CDR2 FYNNEI. The CDR3 is 13 residues long. Between the trimmed V and J ends, which lost 3 bases and 3 bases, there was a span of 9 bases. In DNA form, the CDR3 reads TGTGCCAGCAGTGAGGACAGCCTCTACGAGCAGTACTTC. As protein: CASSEDSLYEQYF.

This sequence joins TRBV5-1 and TRBJ2-2; D ambiguous. Trimming left V 0 bases short and J 5 bases short, with 2 bases between. The CDR3 runs 12 residues. Germline V CDR1 and CDR2: SGHRS, YFSETQ. CDR3 nucleotides: TGCGCCAGCAGCTTGGCTACCGGGGAGCTGTTTTTT. Its protein is CASSLATGELFF.

J is TRBJ2-1 and V is TRBV7-9, with D tentatively TRBD2 (6 bases). The germline V gene has CDR1 SEHNR and CDR2 FQNEAQ (reference sequence). Trimming took 1 base from V and 9 from J, leaving 13 bases between them. This CDR3 region has 14 residues. This chain's CDR3 is CASSLDILASEQFF. In DNA form, the CDR3 reads TGTGCCAGCAGCTTAGACATCCTAGCGAGTGAGCAGTTCTTC.

The chain has TRBV27 and TRBJ1-2; 8 positions agree with TRBD1. Germline lookup yields CDR1 MNHEY and CDR2 SMNVEV (reference sequence). Unmatched junction bases numbered 4, after V lost 3 bases and J lost 4 bases. CDR3 length equals 14 residues. CDR3 bases: TGTGCCAGCAGTTTCACAGGGGGTTCCTATGGCTACACCTTC. It yields the protein CASSFTGGSYGYTF.

The rearrangement joins TRBV5-1 to TRBJ2-3, with a weak D call TRBD1 (7 bases). This CDR3 contains 15 residues. The V end lost 4 bases, the J end lost 2 bases, and 14 bases lay between the germline ends. Germline-derived CDR1 and CDR2 are SGHRS and YFSETQ. This CDR3 reads CASSLGGQTTDTQYF. CDR3 coding DNA: TGCGCCAGCAGCCTGGGGGGACAGACCACAGATACGCAGTATTTT.

V usage is TRBV9 and J usage is TRBJ1-2; maybe TRBD1 (5 bases). The CDR3 extends over 12 amino acids. Looked up from germline, CDR1 is SGDLS and CDR2 is YYNGEE. V was shortened by 4 bases and J by 7 bases, with 11 bases between the two germline ends. CDR3 nucleotide sequence: TGTGCCAGCAGCTCCCGGACATCTGGCTACACCTTC. Translating it yields CASSSRTSGYTF. The full variable domain, completed using reference TRBV9 and TRBJ1-2, is DSGVTQTPKHLITATGQRVTLRCSPRSGDLSVYWYQQSLDQGLQFLIQYYNGEERAKGNILERFSAQQFPDLHSELNLSSLELGDSALYFCASSSRTSGYTFGSGTRLTVV.

Details on this clone: This CDR3 is also generated by other DNA sequences in the sample. V is TRBV6-6 and J is TRBJ2-7; possibly TRBD1 for D (6 bases). CDR1 is MNHNY, CDR2 SVGAGI, per germline (reference sequence). V gave up 2 bases and J gave up 3 bases, with 14 bases separating them. This CDR3 is built from 15 residues. CDR3 amino acids: CASSYPMQGFYEQYF. The CDR3 DNA follows: TGTGCCAGCAGTTACCCAATGCAGGGGTTCTACGAGCAGTACTTC.

The rearrangement uses TRBV6-5 and TRBJ1-5; D call uncertain. Germline CDR1 MNHEY, CDR2 SVGAGI. The CDR3 length is 14 residues. V was cut by 2 bases and J by 4 bases, with 9 bases left in between. The CDR3, as DNA: TGTGCCAGCAGTTACATCGGAGAGAATCAGCCCCAGCATTTT. It translates to CASSYIGENQPQHF.

The rearrangement joins TRBV7-2 to TRBJ1-1; D is ambiguous. V lost 2 bases to trimming and J lost 7 bases, with 8 bases between them. Germline V gene lookup returns CDR1 SGHTA and CDR2 FQGNSA. The CDR3 runs 12 residues. The CDR3 DNA follows: TGTGCCAGCAGCTTATTGGGAGGTGAAGCTTTCTTT. It translates to CASSLLGGEAFF.

The rearrangement uses TRBV29-1 and TRBJ2-3; D uncertain. This CDR3 is built from 12 residues. Per germline, CDR1 SQVTM and CDR2 ANQGSEA. The V end was cut by 8 bases, the J end by 1 base, with 10 bases between. CDR3 sequence reads: CSLLEGTDTQYF. The CDR3 nucleotides are TGCAGCTTATTAGAGGGCACAGATACGCAGTATTTT.

This chain uses TRBV5-1 with TRBJ1-1, with 8 bases lining up with TRBD1. V was pared by 2 bases and J by 4 bases, with 4 bases of the junction left unmatched. Germline V gene sequence: CDR1 SGHRS, CDR2 YFSETQ. This CDR3 contains 14 residues. The DNA of the CDR3 is TGCGCCAGCAGCTTATCACAGGGGGGCACTGAAGCTTTCTTT. It specifies CASSLSQGGTEAFF.